The present T cell receptor (beta chain) was sequenced within a study of T cell changes during pregnancy in multiple sclerosis. TCRdb keeps only in-frame clones here, not all; method: immunoSEQ multiplex PCR. The sample includes roughly 100,000 clones, roughly nine tenths of them seen just once. The ends were cut back, 6 bases at V and 2 bases at J, with 9 bases in the middle. Per the germline V gene, CDR1 is SNHLY and CDR2 is FYNNEI. The CDR3 spans 13 residues. The clonotype originates from a female donor in good health, enrolled as a control in a pregnancy study. This chain links TRBV2 with TRBJ2-3; unclear D gene. The sequences come from peripheral blood, collected after pregnancy. In DNA form, the CDR3 reads TGTGCCAGCAGCCCTTCGGTCACAGATACGCAGTATTTT. It translates to CASSPSVTDTQYF.